This T cell receptor (beta chain) was identified in a study of blood T cell repertoires in COVID-19. Between the trimmed V and J ends, which lost 4 bases and 8 bases, there was a span of 9 bases. The CDR3 is made up of 12 amino acids. Data came from immunoSEQ multiplex PCR; TCRdb stores just in-frame clones and leaves some out. Altogether a few hundred thousand clones are present, almost 90% being singletons, with the ten largest covering around 0.92%. In terms of age and location, participants ranged from roughly 18 to 90 years and lived in about 25 US areas. Cohort allocation depended upon clinical history that participants reported.

Material: PBMCs or T cells enriched from blood (not recorded which). The TCR comes from a woman in her 30s who had been exposed to COVID-19. This chain links TRBV12-3 or TRBV12-4 with TRBJ2-1; D is possibly TRBD2 (5 bases). The CDR3 spells CASSSDGDEQFF. In nucleotides, the CDR3 is TGTGCCAGCAGTTCAGACGGGGATGAGCAGTTCTTC.